This T cell receptor (beta chain) was retrieved from a study of yellow fever vaccine responses in identical twins. Study results and limitations: Convergence reportedly seemed to mark part of the twins' vaccine T cell response, with personalization marking the rest.

This clonotype has a handful of counts. What it binds is unknown. The CDR3 consists of 16 residues. Per germline, CDR1 LGHNT and CDR2 FRNRAP. The V end was cut by 1 base, the J end by 1 base, with 11 bases between. TCRdb passed the RT-PCR reads through MiXCR, listing each CDR3 protein once. In the table there are 4,000 to 5,000 distinct CDR3 sequences, around 85% of which are singletons. Specimen: T cells from blood (PBMCs), unsorted or a sorted subset (not recorded which), collected before or after yellow fever vaccination (not recorded which). The chain uses TRBV12-5 and TRBJ1-5; D is uncertain. The receptor's source is a woman between 18 and 29 years old who received the yellow fever vaccine. CDR3: CASGLGVPGSNQPQHF. The CDR3 nucleotides read TGTGCTAGTGGTTTGGGAGTACCTGGGAGCAATCAGCCCCAGCATTTT. Variable domain in full (rest from reference TRBV12-5 and TRBJ1-5): DARVTQTPRHKVTEMGQEVTMRCQPILGHNTVFWYRQTMMQGLELLAYFRNRAPLDDSGMPKDRFSAEMPDATLATLKIQPSEPRDSAVYFCASGLGVPGSNQPQHFGDGTRLSIL.